This passage covers 20 T cell receptor beta chains from one sample sequenced in a study of T-cell reconstitution after alpha-beta-depleted transplantation in children. During its preparation, the TCRbeta library received unique molecular identifiers. TCRdb independently ran MiXCR on the PCR reads; one entry per CDR3 protein. The data hold 300,000 to 400,000 distinct CDR3 sequences, with 10% to 15% observed a single time. The sequences come from PBMCs, collected from the stem cell graft. These receptors all come from a human donor who donated a stem cell graft to a child with Fanconi anemia.

This rearrangement joins TRBV7-6 to TRBJ2-3; 14 bases line up with TRBD2. V lost 5 bases, J lost 0 bases, and 13 bases stayed unmatched. This CDR3 is built from 20 residues. CDR1 and CDR2 (germline): SGHVS, FNYEAQ. CDR3 sequence reads: CASSRLAGGAFGASTDTQYF. In DNA, the CDR3 is TGTGCCAGCAGCAGACTAGCGGGGGGGGCTTTCGGGGCTAGCACAGATACGCAGTATTTT. Combining the CDR3 with reference TRBV7-6 and TRBJ2-3 gives the whole variable domain GAGVSQSPRYKVTKRGQDVALRCDPISGHVSLYWYRQALGQGPEFLTYFNYEAQQDKSGLPNDRFSAERPEGSISTLTIQRTEQRDSAMYRCASSRLAGGAFGASTDTQYFGPGTRLTVL.

V gene TRBV20-1 combines with J gene TRBJ1-1; D remains ambiguous. The CDR3 has 14 amino acids. V was cut by 0 bases and J by 5 bases, with 13 bases left in between. CDR1 and CDR2 (germline): DFQATT, SNEGSKA (reference sequence). CDR3 DNA sequence: TGCAGTGCTAGAGATTTAATAGGGTTTACTGAAGCTTTCTTT. As protein: CSARDLIGFTEAFF.

This clonotype was detected only a few times. The rearrangement links TRBV9 to TRBJ1-1; TRBD1 might be the D (5 bases). V was cut by 3 bases and J by 3 bases, with 15 bases left in between. Per germline, CDR1 SGDLS and CDR2 YYNGEE. CDR3 size: 15 residues. Written as DNA, the CDR3 is TGTGCCAGCAGCGCGACAGTTTATGGGGACACTGAAGCTTTCTTT. Protein: CASSATVYGDTEAFF.

This clonotype has ten or more counts. The chain couples TRBV28 to TRBJ2-5, with D possibly matching TRBD1 (6 bases). Trimming shortened V by 4 bases and J by 7 bases, and 22 bases separated the two germline ends. This CDR3 has 16 amino acids. CDR1 and CDR2 from the germline V gene are MDHEN and SYDVKM. Written as DNA, the CDR3 is TGTGCCAGCAGTTCCAAGCAGGGGAGAGCCCTCCCGACCCAGTACTTC. Its protein product is CASSSKQGRALPTQYF.

This clonotype was detected a few times. V is TRBV5-1 and J is TRBJ1-2; D uncertain. Deletions cut 0 bases from V and 8 bases from J, with 14 bases between. The CDR3 spans 14 residues. Germline CDR1 SGHRS, CDR2 YFSETQ. Written as DNA, the CDR3 is TGCGCCAGCAGCTTGGATAGGCAACAAGGAGGCTACACCTTC. Translating gives CASSLDRQQGGYTF. The full variable domain, completed using reference TRBV5-1 and TRBJ1-2, is KAGVTQTPRYLIKTRGQQVTLSCSPISGHRSVSWYQQTPGQGLQFLFEYFSETQRNKGNFPGRFSGRQFSNSRSEMNVSTLELGDSALYLCASSLDRQQGGYTFGSGTRLTVV.

The chain has TRBV20-1 and TRBJ2-7; tentative D call: TRBD1 (6 bases). CDR3 length: 12 residues. V was clipped by 5 bases and J by 5 bases, with 13 bases between them. Germline lookup yields CDR1 DFQATT and CDR2 SNEGSKA (reference sequence). CDR3 protein: CSAFLTGNEQYF. For the CDR3, the DNA is TGCAGTGCTTTTCTCACAGGGAACGAGCAGTACTTC.

V and J are TRBV5-6 and TRBJ2-1, with D possibly being TRBD1 (6 bases). CDR3 size: 13 residues. V was clipped by 4 bases and J by 10 bases, with 15 bases between them. The germline V gene encodes CDR1 SGHDT and CDR2 YYEEEE. The chain's CDR3 is CASSRTDSREQFF. The CDR3 nucleotides read TGTGCCAGCAGCAGGACGGACAGTAGAGAGCAGTTCTTC.

The sample holds many counts of this clonotype. The chain recombines TRBV28 with TRBJ2-2; D perhaps matches TRBD1 (5 bases). This CDR3 spans 14 amino acids. Germline CDR1 MDHEN, CDR2 SYDVKM. Trimming pared 6 bases from V and 5 bases from J, leaving 13 bases between. CDR3 in DNA: TGTGCCAGCAGACTCAGGGATTATACCGGGGAGCTGTTTTTT. Protein product: CASRLRDYTGELFF.

This clonotype came up a few times. This rearrangement joins TRBV10-2 to TRBJ1-2, with TRBD1 identical over 8 bases. The CDR3 extends over 13 amino acids. The germline gives CDR1 WSHSY, CDR2 SAAADI. V lost 9 bases, J lost 2 bases, and 5 bases stayed unmatched. CDR3 nucleotide sequence: TGCGCCAGTGGCAGGGGGCGCAACTATGGCTACACCTTC. Translating it yields CASGRGRNYGYTF.

The table lists this clonotype with many counts. The chain has TRBV11-1 and TRBJ2-2; no reliable D call. CDR3 length: 16 residues. Per germline, CDR1 SGHAT and CDR2 FQDESV (reference sequence). V lost 4 bases and J lost 1, with 13 bases in between. This chain's CDR3 is CASSYLTALNTGELFF. CDR3 nucleotide sequence: TGTGCCAGCAGCTACCTCACCGCACTGAACACCGGGGAGCTGTTTTTT.

The rearrangement uses TRBV10-2 and TRBJ2-3; 8 nucleotides line up with TRBD1. Germline-derived CDR1 and CDR2 are WSHSY and SAAADI. V gave up 6 bases and J gave up 4 bases; unmatched junction bases: 9. CDR3 size: 15 residues. The CDR3 spells CASSAWGQESDTQYF. In DNA, the CDR3 is TGCGCCAGCAGCGCCTGGGGACAGGAGTCAGATACGCAGTATTTT.

The chain is built from TRBV20-1 and TRBJ2-7, with 12 bases identical to TRBD2. Germline trimming cut 4 bases from V and 3 bases from J; bases unmatched to any gene: 10. The CDR3 contains 16 residues. Germline CDR1 reads DFQATT; CDR2 reads SNEGSKA (reference sequence). CDR3 bases: TGCAGTGCTACCGGGACTAGCGGGCCCGGGGACTACGAGCAGTACTTC. Protein product: CSATGTSGPGDYEQYF.

This clonotype was picked up many times. The rearrangement uses TRBV7-9 and TRBJ2-2; possible D gene TRBD2, 5 bases. The germline gives CDR1 SEHNR, CDR2 FQNEAQ (reference sequence). The CDR3 covers 13 residues. V lost 1 base, J lost 6 bases, and 6 bases lay in between. The CDR3 protein is CASSLVGAGELFF. The CDR3, as DNA: TGTGCCAGCAGCTTAGTGGGAGCCGGGGAGCTGTTTTTT.

This clonotype was seen ten or more times. The chain has TRBV12-3 or TRBV12-4 and TRBJ2-2, with TRBD1 as a possible D gene (6 bases). CDR3 length: 15 residues. The V and J ends lost 5 bases and 3 bases respectively, with 13 bases between them. CDR3 amino acids: CASSARTEHTGELFF. CDR3 DNA: TGTGCCAGCAGTGCCCGGACAGAACACACCGGGGAGCTGTTTTTT.

This clonotype appeared many times. For the CDR3, the DNA is TGCAGCGTTGGGAACGGCGGGGGAGAGACCCAGTACTTC. Translated: CSVGNGGGETQYF. The chain is built from TRBV29-1 and TRBJ2-5; 7 nucleotides agree with TRBD2. Germline CDR1 and CDR2: SQVTM and ANQGSEA. The V gene end was trimmed by 4 bases and the J gene end by 4 bases; junction bases not matched to a gene: 6. This CDR3 region has 13 residues.

A few counts support this clonotype. This chain uses TRBV20-1 with TRBJ1-1; D gene ambiguous. Trimming left V 0 bases short and J 5 bases short, with 16 bases between. Per germline, CDR1 DFQATT and CDR2 SNEGSKA (reference sequence). CDR3 length equals 15 residues. CDR3 sequence reads: CSARDDGREYTEAFF. The CDR3 coding sequence is TGCAGTGCTAGAGATGATGGTAGAGAATATACTGAAGCTTTCTTT.

The chain links TRBV9 to TRBJ2-7, with TRBD2 matching over 10 bases. Germline V CDR1 and CDR2: SGDLS, YYNGEE. This CDR3 region has 15 residues. J was trimmed by 5 bases and V by 2 bases; bases with no gene match: 7. The CDR3, as DNA: TGTGCCAGCAGCGTTGGGACTAGCGAACGGGACGAGCAGTACTTC. Protein: CASSVGTSERDEQYF.

This clonotype occurred many times. The V and J genes are TRBV3-1 and TRBJ1-1, with 7 bases fitting TRBD1. This CDR3 comprises 15 residues. Trimming took 4 bases from V and 0 from J; bases not matched to a gene: 5. Looked up from germline, CDR1 is LGHDT and CDR2 is YNNKEL (reference sequence). The CDR3 DNA is TGTGCCAGCAGCCCCTCCAGGGGGATGAACACTGAAGCTTTCTTT. Its translation is CASSPSRGMNTEAFF. Full variable domain (missing parts from reference TRBV3-1 and TRBJ1-1): DTAVSQTPKYLVTQMGNDKSIKCEQNLGHDTMYWYKQDSKKFLKIMFSYNNKELIINETVPNRFSPKSPDKAHLNLHINSLELGDSAVYFCASSPSRGMNTEAFFGQGTRLTVV.

This clonotype was detected a few times. This chain's CDR3 is CASSLLSNVVGAYNEQFF. The CDR3 nucleotides are TGCGCCAGCAGCTTGCTAAGTAATGTAGTGGGGGCCTACAATGAGCAGTTCTTC. The rearrangement joins TRBV5-1 to TRBJ2-1; D might be TRBD1 or TRBD2, each matching 5 bases. The CDR3 covers 18 residues. Trimming pared 1 base from V and 2 bases from J, leaving 19 bases between. Germline V gene lookup returns CDR1 SGHRS and CDR2 YFSETQ. Full variable domain (outside the CDR3, taken from reference TRBV5-1 and TRBJ2-1): KAGVTQTPRYLIKTRGQQVTLSCSPISGHRSVSWYQQTPGQGLQFLFEYFSETQRNKGNFPGRFSGRQFSNSRSEMNVSTLELGDSALYLCASSLLSNVVGAYNEQFFGPGTRLTVL.

This clonotype was detected many times. The chain combines TRBV5-1 with TRBJ2-7, with TRBD2 matching over 13 bases. Germline V gives CDR1 SGHRS, CDR2 YFSETQ. The CDR3 contains 16 residues. The J segment lost 0 bases and the V segment lost 4 bases, leaving 4 bases of the junction unmatched. CDR3 loop: CASSPGTSGNSYEQYF. CDR3 coding DNA: TGCGCCAGCAGCCCGGGGACTAGCGGGAACTCCTACGAGCAGTACTTC.